The T cell receptor beta chain under discussion was sequenced for a study of blood T cell repertoires in COVID-19. Study overall: The United States, Italy and Spain provided the acute and convalescent COVID-19 samples. The analysed material was cDNA or gDNA that came from T cells, B-cell-depleted T cells, or PBMCs.

Trimming cost V 8 bases and J 4 bases; bases outside gene matches: 0. The germline V gene has CDR1 LNHDA and CDR2 SQIVND (reference sequence). CDR3 size: 13 residues. Here immunoSEQ multiplex PCR was the method, and the copy in TCRdb shows in-frame clones only, minus some. The data hold about 300,000 clones, with roughly 86% observed a single time. The TCR originated in a woman under 40 with COVID-19, enrolled during active disease. V gene TRBV19 combines with J gene TRBJ2-1; 12 bases map to TRBD2. Sequenced input: peripheral blood. The CDR3, as DNA: TGTGCCAGTGGACTAGCGGGGTACAATGAGCAGTTCTTC. Translation: CASGLAGYNEQFF.